The T cell receptor (beta chain) under discussion was sequenced for a study of blood T cell repertoires in COVID-19. Study-level background: Samples taken during acute and convalescent COVID-19 were collected in the United States, Italy and Spain.

Sequencing used immunoSEQ multiplex PCR; TCRdb keeps in-frame clones, though not all of them. The sample shows a few hundred thousand clones, about 82% of them seen only once. Deletions cut 2 bases from V and 3 bases from J, with 6 bases between. In germline, CDR1 is MNHEY, CDR2 SVGAGI. The CDR3 has 13 residues. The sample comprised peripheral blood. This clonotype was sampled from a woman aged 50 to 65 with acute or convalescent COVID-19. This chain uses TRBV6-5 with TRBJ2-3, with D unclear. The CDR3 bases are TGTGCCAGCAGTTACCTTAATACAGATACGCAGTATTTT. This translates into CASSYLNTDTQYF.